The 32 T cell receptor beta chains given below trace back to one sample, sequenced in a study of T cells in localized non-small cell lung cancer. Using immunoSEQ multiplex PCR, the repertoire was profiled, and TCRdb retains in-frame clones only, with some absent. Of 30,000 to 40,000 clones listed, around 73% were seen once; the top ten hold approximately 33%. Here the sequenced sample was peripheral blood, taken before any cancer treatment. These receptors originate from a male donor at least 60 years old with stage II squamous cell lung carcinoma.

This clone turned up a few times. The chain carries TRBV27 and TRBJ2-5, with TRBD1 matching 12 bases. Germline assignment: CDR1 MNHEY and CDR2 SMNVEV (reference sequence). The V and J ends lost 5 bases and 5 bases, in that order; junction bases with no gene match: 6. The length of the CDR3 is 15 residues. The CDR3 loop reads CASSGGTGGWETQYF. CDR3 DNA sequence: TGTGCCAGCAGTGGGGGGACAGGGGGCTGGGAGACCCAGTACTTC.

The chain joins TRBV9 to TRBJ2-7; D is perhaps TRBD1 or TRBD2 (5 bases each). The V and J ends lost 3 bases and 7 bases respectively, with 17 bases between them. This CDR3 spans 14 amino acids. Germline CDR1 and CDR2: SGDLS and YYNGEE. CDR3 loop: CASSAIPGAEEQYF. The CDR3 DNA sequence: TGTGCCAGCAGCGCTATCCCCGGGGCAGAAGAGCAGTACTTC.

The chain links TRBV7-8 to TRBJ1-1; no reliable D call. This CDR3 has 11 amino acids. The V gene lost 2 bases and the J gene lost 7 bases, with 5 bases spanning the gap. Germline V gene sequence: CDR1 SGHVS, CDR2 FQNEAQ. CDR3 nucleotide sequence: TGTGCCAGCAGCTTAACGGATGAAGCTTTCTTT. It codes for CASSLTDEAFF.

The CDR3 reads CSARDAPEAFF. The CDR3 nucleotides read TGCAGTGCTAGAGACGCACCAGAAGCTTTCTTT. The rearrangement links TRBV20-1 to TRBJ1-1, with D hard to call. Germline assignment: CDR1 DFQATT and CDR2 SNEGSKA (reference sequence). The CDR3 is 11 residues long. Trimming cost V 0 bases and J 8 bases, with 7 bases left between them.

This CDR3 is CASRLDRDHTEAFF. The CDR3 nucleotides are TGTGCCAGCAGACTCGACAGGGATCACACTGAAGCTTTCTTT. The chain employs TRBV27 and TRBJ1-1, with 7 bases fitting TRBD1. This CDR3 has 14 residues. V lost 6 bases and J lost 3; bases outside the gene matches: 7. The germline V gene has CDR1 MNHEY and CDR2 SMNVEV (reference sequence).

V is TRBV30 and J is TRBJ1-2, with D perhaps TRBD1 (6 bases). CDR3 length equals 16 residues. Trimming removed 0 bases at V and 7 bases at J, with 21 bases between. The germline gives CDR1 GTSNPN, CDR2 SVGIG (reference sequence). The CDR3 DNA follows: TGTGCCTGGAGTGTCATCCAGGGCCGTCGGGGGGCTGGCTACACCTTC. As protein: CAWSVIQGRRGAGYTF.

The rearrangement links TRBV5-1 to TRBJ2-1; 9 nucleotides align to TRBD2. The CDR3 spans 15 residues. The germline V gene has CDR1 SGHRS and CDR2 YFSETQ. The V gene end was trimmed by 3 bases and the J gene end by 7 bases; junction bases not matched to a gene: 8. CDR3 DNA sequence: TGCGCCAGCAGCTACGTAACTAGCGGGCTAAATGAGCAGTTCTTC. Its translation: CASSYVTSGLNEQFF.

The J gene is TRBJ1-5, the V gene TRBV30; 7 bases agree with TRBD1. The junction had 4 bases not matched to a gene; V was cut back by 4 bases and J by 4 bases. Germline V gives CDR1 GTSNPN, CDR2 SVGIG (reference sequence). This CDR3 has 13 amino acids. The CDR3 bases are TGTGCCTGGACCACAGGGGCGAATCAGCCCCAGCATTTT. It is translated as CAWTTGANQPQHF.

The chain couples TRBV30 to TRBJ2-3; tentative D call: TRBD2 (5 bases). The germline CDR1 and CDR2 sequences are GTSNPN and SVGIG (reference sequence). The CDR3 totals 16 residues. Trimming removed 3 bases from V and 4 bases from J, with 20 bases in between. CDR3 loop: CAWRRAPSLGPDTQYF. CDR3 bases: TGTGCCTGGAGACGGGCTCCTAGCTTGGGTCCAGATACGCAGTATTTT.

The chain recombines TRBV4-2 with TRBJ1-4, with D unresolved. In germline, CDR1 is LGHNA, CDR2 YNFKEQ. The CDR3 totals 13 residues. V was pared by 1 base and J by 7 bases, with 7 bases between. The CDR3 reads CASSQGVSEKLFF. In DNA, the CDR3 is TGTGCCAGCAGCCAAGGGGTCAGTGAAAAACTGTTTTTT.

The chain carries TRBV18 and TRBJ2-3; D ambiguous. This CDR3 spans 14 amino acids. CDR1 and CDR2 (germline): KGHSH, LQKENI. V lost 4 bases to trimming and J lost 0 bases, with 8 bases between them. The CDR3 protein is CASSRAVSTDTQYF. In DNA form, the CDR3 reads TGTGCCAGCTCACGGGCGGTAAGCACAGATACGCAGTATTTT. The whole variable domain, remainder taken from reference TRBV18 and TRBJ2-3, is NAGVMQNPRHLVRRRGQEARLRCSPMKGHSHVYWYRQLPEEGLKFMVYLQKENIIDESGMPKERFSAEFPKEGPSILRIQQVVRGDSAAYFCASSRAVSTDTQYFGPGTRLTVL.

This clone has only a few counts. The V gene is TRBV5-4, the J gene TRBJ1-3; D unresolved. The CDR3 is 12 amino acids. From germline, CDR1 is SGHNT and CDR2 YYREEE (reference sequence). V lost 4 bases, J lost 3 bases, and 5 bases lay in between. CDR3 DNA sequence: TGTGCCAGCAGCGGGGATGGAAACACCATATATTTT. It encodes CASSGDGNTIYF.

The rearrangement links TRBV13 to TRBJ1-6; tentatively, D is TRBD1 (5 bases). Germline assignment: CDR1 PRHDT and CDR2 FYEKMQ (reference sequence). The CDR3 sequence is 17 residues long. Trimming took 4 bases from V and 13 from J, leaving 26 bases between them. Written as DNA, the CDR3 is TGTGCCAGCAGCTCTTTAGGCCCCACGCGGGGGGATGATCCCCTCCACTTT. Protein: CASSSLGPTRGDDPLHF.

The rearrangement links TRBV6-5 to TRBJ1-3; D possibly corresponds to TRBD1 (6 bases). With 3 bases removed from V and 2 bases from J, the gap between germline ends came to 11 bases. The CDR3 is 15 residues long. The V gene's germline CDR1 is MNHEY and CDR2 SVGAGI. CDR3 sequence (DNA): TGTGCCAGCAGTTATGTAGGGGGAGCTGGAAACACCATATATTTT. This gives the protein CASSYVGGAGNTIYF.

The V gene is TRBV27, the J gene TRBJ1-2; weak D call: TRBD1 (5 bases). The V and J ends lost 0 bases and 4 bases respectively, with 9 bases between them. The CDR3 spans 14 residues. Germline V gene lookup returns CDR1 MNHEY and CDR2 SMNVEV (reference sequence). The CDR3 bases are TGTGCCAGCAGTTTATCGGGGGTGGGCTATGGCTACACCTTC. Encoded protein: CASSLSGVGYGYTF.

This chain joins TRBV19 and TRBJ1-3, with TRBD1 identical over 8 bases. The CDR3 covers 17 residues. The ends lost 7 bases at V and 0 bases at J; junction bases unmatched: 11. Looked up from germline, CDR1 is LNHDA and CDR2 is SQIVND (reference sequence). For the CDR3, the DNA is TGTGCCAGTAATTTGGGGACAGGACTGAGCTCTGGAAACACCATATATTTT. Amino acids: CASNLGTGLSSGNTIYF.

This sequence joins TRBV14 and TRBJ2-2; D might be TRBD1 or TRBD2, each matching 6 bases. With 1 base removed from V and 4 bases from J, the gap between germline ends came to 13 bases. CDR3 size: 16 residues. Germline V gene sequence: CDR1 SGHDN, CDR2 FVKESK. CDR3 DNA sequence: TGTGCCAGCAGCCAAGGGAGGGGGTTGAGCACCGGGGAGCTGTTTTTT. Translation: CASSQGRGLSTGELFF.

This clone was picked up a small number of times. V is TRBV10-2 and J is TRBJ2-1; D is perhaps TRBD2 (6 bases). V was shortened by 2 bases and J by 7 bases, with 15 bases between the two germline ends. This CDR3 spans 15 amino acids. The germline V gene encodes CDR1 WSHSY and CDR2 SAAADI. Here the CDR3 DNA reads TGCGCCAGCAGTGAGCCTAGTGGCGGGGCTAATGAGCAGTTCTTC. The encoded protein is CASSEPSGGANEQFF.

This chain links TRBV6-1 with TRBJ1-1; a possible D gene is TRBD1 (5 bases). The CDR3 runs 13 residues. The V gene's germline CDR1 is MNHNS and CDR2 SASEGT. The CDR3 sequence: CATRGGRNTEAFF. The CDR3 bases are TGTGCTACCCGGGGGGGACGAAATACTGAAGCTTTCTTT.

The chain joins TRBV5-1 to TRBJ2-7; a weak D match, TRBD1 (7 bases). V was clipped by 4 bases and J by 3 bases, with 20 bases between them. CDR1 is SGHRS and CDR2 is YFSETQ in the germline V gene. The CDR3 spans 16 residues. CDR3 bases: TGCGCCAGCAGCCCGGGGACAGCCCGGGGGATCTACGAGCAGTACTTC. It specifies CASSPGTARGIYEQYF.

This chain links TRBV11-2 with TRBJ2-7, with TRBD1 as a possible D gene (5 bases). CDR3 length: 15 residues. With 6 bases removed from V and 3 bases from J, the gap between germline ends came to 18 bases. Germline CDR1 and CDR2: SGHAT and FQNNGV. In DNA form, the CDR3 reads TGTGCCAGCAGGCCCAGGGCGCTTGCTCTCTACGAGCAGTACTTC. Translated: CASRPRALALYEQYF.

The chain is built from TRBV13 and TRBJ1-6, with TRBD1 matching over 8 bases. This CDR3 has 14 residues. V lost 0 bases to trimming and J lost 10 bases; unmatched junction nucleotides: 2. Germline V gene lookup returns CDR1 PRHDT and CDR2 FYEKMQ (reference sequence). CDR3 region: CASSLGDRDSPLHF. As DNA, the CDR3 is TGTGCCAGCAGCTTAGGGGACAGGGACTCACCCCTCCACTTT.

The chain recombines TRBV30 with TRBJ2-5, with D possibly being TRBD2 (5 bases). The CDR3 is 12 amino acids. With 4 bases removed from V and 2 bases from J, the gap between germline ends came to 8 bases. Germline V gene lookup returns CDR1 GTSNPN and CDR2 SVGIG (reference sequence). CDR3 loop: CAWIGDQETQYF. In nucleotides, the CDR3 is TGTGCCTGGATCGGGGATCAAGAGACCCAGTACTTC.

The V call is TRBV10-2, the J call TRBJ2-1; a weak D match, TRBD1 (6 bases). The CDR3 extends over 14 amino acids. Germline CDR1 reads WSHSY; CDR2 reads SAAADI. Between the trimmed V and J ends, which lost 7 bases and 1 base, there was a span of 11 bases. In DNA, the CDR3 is TGCGCCAGCATCGCCGGGACATCCTACAATGAGCAGTTCTTC. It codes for CASIAGTSYNEQFF.

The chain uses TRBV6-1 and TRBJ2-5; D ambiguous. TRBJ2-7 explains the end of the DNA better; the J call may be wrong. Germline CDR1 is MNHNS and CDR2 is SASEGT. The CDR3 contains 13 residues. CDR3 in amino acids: CASSEFWGYEQYF. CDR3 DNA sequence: TGTGCCAGCAGTGAATTTTGGGGCTACGAGCAGTACTTC.

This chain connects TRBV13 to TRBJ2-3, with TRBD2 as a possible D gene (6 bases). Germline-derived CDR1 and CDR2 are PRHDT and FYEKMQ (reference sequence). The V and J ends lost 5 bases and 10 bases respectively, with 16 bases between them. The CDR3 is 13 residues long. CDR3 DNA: TGTGCCAGCAGCCCCATGAGCGGGTCGGCGCAGTATTTT. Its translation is CASSPMSGSAQYF. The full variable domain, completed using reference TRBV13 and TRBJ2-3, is AAGVIQSPRHLIKEKRETATLKCYPIPRHDTVYWYQQGPGQDPQFLISFYEKMQSDKGSIPDRFSAQQFSDYHSELNMSSLELGDSALYFCASSPMSGSAQYFGPGTRLTVL.

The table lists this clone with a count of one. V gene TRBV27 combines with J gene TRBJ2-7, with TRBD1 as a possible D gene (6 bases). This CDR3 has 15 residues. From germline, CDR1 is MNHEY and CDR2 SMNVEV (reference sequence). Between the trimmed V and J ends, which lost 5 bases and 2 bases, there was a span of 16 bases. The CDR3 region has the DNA TGTGCCAGCAGTCCGCTGAACAGGGTCACCTACGAGCAGTACTTC. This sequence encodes CASSPLNRVTYEQYF.

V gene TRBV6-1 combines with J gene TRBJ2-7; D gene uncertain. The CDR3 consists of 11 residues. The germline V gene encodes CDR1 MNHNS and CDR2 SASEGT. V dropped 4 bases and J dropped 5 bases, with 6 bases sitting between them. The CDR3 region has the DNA TGTGCCAGCAGTGGCCCGGACGAGCAGTACTTC. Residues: CASSGPDEQYF.

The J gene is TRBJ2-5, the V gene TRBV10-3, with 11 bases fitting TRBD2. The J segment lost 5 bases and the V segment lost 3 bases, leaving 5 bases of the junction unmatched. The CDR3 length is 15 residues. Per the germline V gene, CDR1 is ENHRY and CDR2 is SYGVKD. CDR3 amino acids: CAISDTSGSGETQYF. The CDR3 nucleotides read TGTGCCATCAGTGACACTAGCGGGAGCGGGGAGACCCAGTACTTC.

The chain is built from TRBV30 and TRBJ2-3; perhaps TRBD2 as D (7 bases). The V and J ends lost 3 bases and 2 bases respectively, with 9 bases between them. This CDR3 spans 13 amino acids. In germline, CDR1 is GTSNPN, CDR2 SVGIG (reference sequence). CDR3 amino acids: CAWRAGATDTQYF. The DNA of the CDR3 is TGTGCCTGGAGGGCGGGGGCCACAGATACGCAGTATTTT.

The CDR3 is CASSMTGVRGYTF. CDR3 sequence (DNA): TGTGCCAGTAGTATGACGGGAGTGCGTGGCTACACCTTC. V is TRBV19 and J is TRBJ1-2; D remains ambiguous. V shed 3 bases and J shed 7 bases, with 12 bases lying between them. This CDR3 has 13 amino acids. Germline CDR1 is LNHDA and CDR2 is SQIVND (reference sequence).

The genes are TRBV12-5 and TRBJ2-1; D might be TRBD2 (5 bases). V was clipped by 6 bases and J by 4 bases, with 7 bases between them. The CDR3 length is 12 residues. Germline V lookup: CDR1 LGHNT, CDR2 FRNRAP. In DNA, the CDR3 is TGTGCTAGTGGGTTAGCGTACAATGAGCAGTTCTTC. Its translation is CASGLAYNEQFF.